Listed below are T cell receptor beta chains from one sample, sequenced in a study of T cells in Graves' hyperthyroidism and ophthalmopathy. From the multiplex PCR reads, TCRdb called clonotypes with MiXCR, one entry per CDR3 protein. The sample yields under 300,000 distinct CDR3 sequences, approximately 16% seen once. The sample consisted of blood. All receptors come from a woman between 50 and 59 years old with Graves' hyperthyroidism that later progressed to Graves' ophthalmopathy. The CDR3 runs from the conserved cysteine through the conserved F or W. Only some rows state a clone size, as once, few, many or a class for expanded clones.

J gene | clone size | V gene | CDR3 length | CDR3 protein
TRBJ1-1 | NA | TRBV30 | 13 | CAWSTLMNTEAFF
TRBJ1-5 | NA | TRBV19 | 12 | CASSMALQPQHF
TRBJ2-5 | NA | TRBV5-4 | 14 | CASRPGHLQETQYF
TRBJ2-3 | many | TRBV9 | 15 | CASSARLASTDTQYF
TRBJ2-5 | many | TRBV20-1 | 15 | CSARNSGRLQETQYF
TRBJ2-2 | many | TRBV5-1 | 15 | CASSLQGVENGELFF
TRBJ1-2 | NA | TRBV6-2/TRBV6-3 | 14 | CASSAVYGDYGYTF
TRBJ1-2 | many | TRBV30 | 14 | CAWTLTGIFYGYTF
TRBJ2-3 | many | TRBV10-3 | 14 | CATSYGGSTDTQYF
TRBJ2-2 | many | TRBV20-1 | 13 | CSARLGSTGELFF
TRBJ1-1 | few | TRBV24-1 | 16 | CATSASPGTGNTEAFF
TRBJ1-1 | few | TRBV28 | 15 | CASSLSVGWKTEAFF
TRBJ2-7 | few | TRBV20-1 | 16 | CSAFTGLAGGSYEQYF
TRBJ1-5 | NA | TRBV2 | 16 | CASSSGAAGGLGPQHF
TRBJ2-3 | many | TRBV19 | 13 | CASSRTRQDTQYF
TRBJ2-7 | NA | TRBV11-2 | 12 | CASSLDYGEQYF
TRBJ1-2 | many | TRBV18 | 18 | CASSPLRTGGARDYGYTF
TRBJ2-7 | many | TRBV20-1 | 17 | CSARDRLAGVRNHEQYF